Given below is one T cell receptor beta chain in context. Its antigen is currently unknown. A read error may account for a junction end that differs from germline. This CDR3 contains 13 residues. Germline V gene lookup returns CDR1 SQVTM and CDR2 ANQGSEA. Full-length variable regions came from constant-region reverse primers plus semi-nested Nested Universal Primer A PCR. TCRdb itself ran the 5' RACE reads through MiXCR, one entry per CDR3 protein. The sample includes 50,000 to 75,000 distinct CDR3 sequences, 22% seen only once; the top ten take over 2.5%. General observations from the study: Tumor memory CD4+ T cell TCR gene usage was found to cluster with blood and lymph node memory CD4+ cells and with lymph node naive CD4+ cells.

Material: memory CD4+ T cells sorted from a lymph node. The subset: memory CD4+ T cells, CD4+CD45RO+CD25-. The rearrangement links TRBV29-1 to TRBJ1-2; TRBD1 matches 7 bases. This clonotype was sampled from a female donor with breast cancer. CDR3 loop: CSVEEEGGSGCTF. The CDR3 bases are TGCAGCGTTGAAGAGGAAGGGGGCTCTGGCTGCACCTTC.